One sample yielded the 23 T cell receptor beta chains listed below, sequenced in a study of T-cell reconstitution after alpha-beta-depleted transplantation in children. Unique molecular identifiers were incorporated during preparation of the TCRbeta library. TCRdb reanalysed the PCR reads using MiXCR and keeps one entry per CDR3 protein. The table lists more than 500,000 distinct CDR3 sequences, around 10% of them singletons, with around 13% in the top ten. The source material was PBMCs, mostly from graft donor cells, sampled 180 days after TCRalphabeta/CD19-depleted stem cell transplant. Receptors originate from a female patient aged 2-10 years who had a stem cell transplant for aplastic anemia, so the T cells may come from the graft donor.

The chain has TRBV2 and TRBJ2-7; D possibly matches TRBD1 or TRBD2 (5 bases each). In germline, CDR1 is SNHLY, CDR2 FYNNEI. The CDR3 has 13 residues. V was clipped by 7 bases and J by 1 base, with 11 bases between them. The CDR3, as DNA: TGTGCCAGCATTGGGACGGCGTCCTACGAGCAGTACGTC. This codes for CASIGTASYEQYV.

In this sample, this clonotype turned up a few times. The chain carries TRBV13 and TRBJ1-1; D might be TRBD1 (6 bases). Germline CDR1 and CDR2: PRHDT and FYEKMQ (reference sequence). V was shortened by 5 bases and J by 7 bases, with 11 bases between the two germline ends. CDR3 length: 12 amino acids. The CDR3 loop is CASSIGRGEAFF. The CDR3, as DNA: TGTGCCAGCAGCATCGGCAGGGGTGAAGCTTTCTTT.

J is TRBJ1-2 and V is TRBV11-1; TRBD1 might be the D (5 bases). The CDR3 covers 18 residues. V lost 2 bases, J lost 3 bases, and 22 bases lay in between. Looked up from germline, CDR1 is SGHAT and CDR2 is FQDESV (reference sequence). This CDR3 is CASSLWFMGSTVDYGYTF. In nucleotides, the CDR3 is TGTGCCAGCAGCTTATGGTTTATGGGGTCGACAGTTGACTATGGCTACACCTTC.

This chain links TRBV18 with TRBJ2-5; D gene ambiguous. V was cut by 1 base and J by 2 bases, with 11 bases left in between. The V gene's germline CDR1 is KGHSH and CDR2 LQKENI. This CDR3 is 15 amino acids long. CDR3 nucleotide sequence: TGTGCCAGCTCACCACTCTTCAAGGGACAAGAGACCCAGTACTTC. Its protein product is CASSPLFKGQETQYF.

This clonotype has only a few counts. The chain is built from TRBV5-1 and TRBJ1-3, with 9 bases lining up with TRBD1. Germline trimming cut 4 bases from V and 1 base from J; bases unmatched to any gene: 6. The CDR3 runs to 16 residues. CDR1 SGHRS and CDR2 YFSETQ come from the germline V gene. CDR3 sequence reads: CASSPDRGLSGNTIYF. The CDR3 DNA reads TGCGCCAGCAGCCCGGACAGGGGCCTTTCTGGAAACACCATATATTTT. The entire variable domain, with the rest obtained from reference TRBV5-1 and TRBJ1-3, is as follows: KAGVTQTPRYLIKTRGQQVTLSCSPISGHRSVSWYQQTPGQGLQFLFEYFSETQRNKGNFPGRFSGRQFSNSRSEMNVSTLELGDSALYLCASSPDRGLSGNTIYFGEGSWLTVV.

The chain carries TRBV7-2 and TRBJ2-7, with TRBD2 identical over 12 bases. The CDR3 is made up of 15 amino acids. CDR1 and CDR2 (germline): SGHTA, FQGNSA. V dropped 6 bases and J dropped 6; count of bases not matched to a gene: 9. The CDR3 reads CASSWGLAGGIEQYF. CDR3 DNA sequence: TGTGCCAGCAGTTGGGGACTAGCGGGTGGAATCGAGCAGTACTTC.

CDR3 sequence reads: CSANSGRDNEQFF. In nucleotides, the CDR3 is TGCAGTGCCAATAGCGGGAGGGACAATGAGCAGTTCTTC. The rearrangement joins TRBV20-1 to TRBJ2-1; 11 bases agree with TRBD2. Trimming removed 6 bases from V and 5 bases from J; junction bases left unmatched: 3. CDR3 length equals 13 residues. The germline CDR1 and CDR2 sequences are DFQATT and SNEGSKA (reference sequence).

Only a few counts were recorded for this clonotype. V and J are TRBV4-3 and TRBJ2-7, with 9 bases aligning to TRBD1. The V gene's germline CDR1 is LGHNA and CDR2 YSLEER. The J segment lost 4 bases and the V segment lost 0 bases, leaving 4 bases of the junction unmatched. There are 15 residues in the CDR3. In nucleotides, the CDR3 is TGCGCCAGCAGCCAAGAGGACAGGGGTTGGTACGAGCAGTACTTC. It is translated as CASSQEDRGWYEQYF.

This clonotype has just a few counts. The V call is TRBV20-1, the J call TRBJ1-5, with D unresolved. Trimming stripped 4 bases from V and 9 bases from J, with 16 bases between. The germline V gene has CDR1 DFQATT and CDR2 SNEGSKA (reference sequence). This CDR3 comprises 13 residues. The CDR3 loop reads CSAKRTGLLPQHF. DNA of the CDR3: TGCAGTGCTAAAAGGACGGGCCTTTTGCCCCAGCATTTT.

To note about this clonotype: This may come from a read error, since a much larger clone is one base off. The CDR3 sequence: CSAPKPHDEQFF. CDR3 bases: TGCAGTGCCCCGAAACCCCACGATGAGCAGTTCTTC. V is TRBV20-1 and J is TRBJ2-1; D uncertain. Germline lookup yields CDR1 DFQATT and CDR2 SNEGSKA (reference sequence). V was trimmed by 6 bases and J by 8 bases, leaving 14 bases between them. The CDR3 has 12 amino acids.

This rearrangement joins TRBV20-1 to TRBJ2-1; D remains unclear. The V gene's germline CDR1 is DFQATT and CDR2 SNEGSKA (reference sequence). V gave up 6 bases and J gave up 0 bases, with 15 bases separating them. The CDR3 loop spans 15 amino acids. CDR3 in DNA: TGCAGTGCGGAAAGTGACTCCAGCTCCTACAATGAGCAGTTCTTC. It encodes CSAESDSSSYNEQFF.

This clonotype was detected only once. Germline is not matched at one junction end, which may reflect a read error. The CDR3 spells CSGEILGTSSPQTQYF. The CDR3 DNA is TGCAGCGGTGAAATTCTGGGGACATCTTCCCCGCAGACCCAGTACTTC. The chain links TRBV29-1 to TRBJ2-5; tentative D call: TRBD1 (6 bases). The germline CDR1 and CDR2 sequences are SQVTM and ANQGSEA. This CDR3 is 16 amino acids long.

This chain's CDR3 is CASSPGGTGGYEQYF. For the CDR3, the DNA is TGTGCCAGCAGCCCGGGTGGGACGGGAGGGTACGAGCAGTACTTC. The rearrangement uses TRBV28 and TRBJ2-7, with TRBD2 identical over 8 bases. The germline V gene encodes CDR1 MDHEN and CDR2 SYDVKM. Losses at the gene ends were 6 bases for V and 4 bases for J; bases not matched to a gene: 11. This CDR3 has 15 amino acids. The whole variable domain, filled in from reference TRBV28 and TRBJ2-7, reads DVKVTQSSRYLVKRTGEKVFLECVQDMDHENMFWYRQDPGLGLRLIYFSYDVKMKEKGDIPEGYSVSREKKERFSLILESASTNQTSMYLCASSPGGTGGYEQYFGPGTRLTVT.

This clonotype turned up a few times. J is TRBJ2-7 and V is TRBV6-1; D may correspond to TRBD1 or TRBD2 (5 bases each). CDR1 is MNHNS and CDR2 is SASEGT in the germline V gene. This CDR3 region has 15 residues. V lost 7 bases and J 2 bases, leaving 18 bases between the germline ends. Here the CDR3 DNA reads TGTGCCAGCATCGCCAGAGGTGGGGGTACCTACGAGCAGTACTTC. This encodes CASIARGGGTYEQYF.

This clonotype occurred a few times. The genes are TRBV7-9 and TRBJ1-2; TRBD1 aligns across 7 bases. The trim removed 2 bases at V and 8 bases at J, leaving 11 bases unmatched. The CDR3 has 15 residues. The V gene's germline CDR1 is SEHNR and CDR2 FQNEAQ (reference sequence). CDR3 DNA: TGTGCCAGCAGCTTACCTGGACAGGACCCGAAGGGCTACACCTTC. It codes for CASSLPGQDPKGYTF.

Ten or more counts support this clonotype. The CDR3 loop is CASGTGGSTNEKLFF. In nucleotides, the CDR3 is TGTGCCAGCGGGACAGGGGGCTCGACTAATGAAAAACTGTTTTTT. This chain joins TRBV12-3 or TRBV12-4 and TRBJ1-4; 12 positions agree with TRBD1. The CDR3 is 15 residues long. V was pared by 8 bases and J by 2 bases, with 3 bases of the junction left unmatched.

This rearrangement joins TRBV27 to TRBJ2-5; 7 nucleotides align to TRBD1. There are 17 residues in the CDR3. Trimming cost V 2 bases and J 2 bases; bases outside gene matches: 11. Germline V CDR1 and CDR2: MNHEY, SMNVEV (reference sequence). Here the CDR3 reads CASSLRGRDSKQETQYF. The CDR3 DNA is TGTGCCAGCAGTTTAAGGGGCCGGGACAGCAAGCAAGAGACCCAGTACTTC.

The DNA of the CDR3 is TGTGCCATCAGTGAGTCGGGGTCGGGCAGGGGCAAGTACGAGCAGTACTTC. Its translation: CAISESGSGRGKYEQYF. This sequence joins TRBV10-3 and TRBJ2-7; maybe TRBD1 (6 bases). V lost 0 bases and J 4 bases, leaving 19 bases between the germline ends. Germline values: CDR1 ENHRY, CDR2 SYGVKD. The CDR3 totals 17 residues.

The table lists this clonotype with a few counts. The rearrangement links TRBV20-1 to TRBJ2-5; a weak D match, TRBD1 (5 bases). CDR1 is DFQATT, CDR2 SNEGSKA, per germline (reference sequence). CDR3 length: 13 amino acids. The V end lost 3 bases, the J end lost 5 bases, and 13 bases lay between the germline ends. CDR3 sequence reads: CSASVPGRETQYF. The CDR3 DNA reads TGCAGTGCTAGTGTGCCAGGGCGGGAGACCCAGTACTTC.

The rearrangement joins TRBV7-2 to TRBJ2-3, with 10 bases aligning to TRBD2. The V and J ends lost 7 bases and 4 bases, in that order; junction bases with no gene match: 11. CDR1 and CDR2 from the germline V gene are SGHTA and FQGNSA. This CDR3 has 16 residues. CDR3 DNA: TGTGCCAGCACCCTGGGCCCAAGCGGGAGGGCAGATACGCAGTATTTT. It translates to CASTLGPSGRADTQYF.

This clonotype has only a few counts. The gene calls are TRBV7-6 and TRBJ2-1; D is uncertain. Deletions cut 5 bases from V and 4 bases from J, with 18 bases between. CDR3 length equals 16 residues. Germline CDR1 and CDR2: SGHVS and FNYEAQ. The CDR3 DNA follows: TGTGCCAGCAGCCCAAGGGCTAGAGTGGGGTACAATGAGCAGTTCTTC. Translated: CASSPRARVGYNEQFF.

This clonotype was counted between two and nine times. The chain uses TRBV7-2 and TRBJ2-7; D not certain. The CDR3 totals 12 residues. Trimming removed 1 base from V and 6 bases from J, with 7 bases in between. Germline V gives CDR1 SGHTA, CDR2 FQGNSA. As DNA, the CDR3 is TGTGCCAGCAGCTTAGGATTCCGCGAGCAGTACTTC. This encodes CASSLGFREQYF.

This clonotype has only a few counts. CDR3 sequence reads: CASTPGHYNEQFF. For the CDR3, the DNA is TGTGCCAGCACTCCAGGGCACTACAATGAGCAGTTCTTC. The chain uses TRBV7-9 and TRBJ2-1; D might be TRBD1 (5 bases). Germline assignment: CDR1 SEHNR and CDR2 FQNEAQ (reference sequence). The CDR3 is 13 amino acids. V lost 7 bases and J 3 bases, leaving 10 bases between the germline ends. Full variable domain (remainder filled in from reference TRBV7-9 and TRBJ2-1): DTGVSQNPRHKITKRGQNVTFRCDPISEHNRLYWYRQTLGQGPEFLTYFQNEAQLEKSRLLSDRFSAERPKGSFSTLEIQRTEQGDSAMYLCASTPGHYNEQFFGPGTRLTVL.